Shown below are 15 T cell receptor beta chains from a single sample sequenced in a study of shared clonotypes between healthy human individuals. Only in-frame clones appear in the TCRdb table, and some are missing; sequencing was by immunoSEQ multiplex PCR. Found here are some 1,900,000 clones, about 94% of them singletons; the top ten hold more than 0.9%. Positively selected for CCR7, the CD45RO-negative cells used as naive CD8 cells excluded terminally differentiated effector memory CD45RA+ cells. Sequenced: naive CD8+ T cells sorted from blood. The receptor source for this set is a man aged 18 to 29 in good health.

The rearrangement uses TRBV10-1 and TRBJ1-3, with a possible D match to TRBD1 (5 bases). Germline CDR1 and CDR2: WNHNN and SYGVQD (reference sequence). With 1 base removed from V and 0 bases from J, the gap between germline ends came to 16 bases. This CDR3 is 18 amino acids long. CDR3: CASSEWFGGESSGNTIYF. DNA of the CDR3: TGCGCCAGCAGTGAGTGGTTCGGAGGGGAAAGCTCTGGAAACACCATATATTTT.

The chain employs TRBV30 and TRBJ1-1; D is ambiguous. Germline lookup yields CDR1 GTSNPN and CDR2 SVGIG (reference sequence). The V end lost 3 bases, the J end lost 3 bases, and 5 bases lay between the germline ends. CDR3 length: 11 amino acids. The CDR3 sequence: CAWRIYTEAFF. DNA for the CDR3: TGTGCCTGGAGGATATACACTGAAGCTTTCTTT. Using reference TRBV30 and TRBJ1-1 for the parts outside the CDR3, the full variable domain is SQTIHQWPATLVQPVGSPLSLECTVEGTSNPNLYWYRQAAGRGLQLLFYSVGIGQISSEVPQNLSASRPQDRQFILSSKKLLLSDSGFYLCAWRIYTEAFFGQGTRLTVV.

As for this clone: Other DNA sequences in this specimen translate into the identical CDR3. The CDR3 region is CASSFAPYGYTF. The CDR3 DNA sequence: TGTGCCAGCAGCTTCGCCCCTTATGGCTACACCTTC. The rearrangement uses TRBV7-9 and TRBJ1-2; D remains unclear. Trimming stripped 3 bases from V and 5 bases from J, with 7 bases between. Per the germline V gene, CDR1 is SEHNR and CDR2 is FQNEAQ (reference sequence). There are 12 residues in the CDR3.

The chain joins TRBV2 to TRBJ2-7; 9 nucleotides line up with TRBD2. There are 14 residues in the CDR3. Germline-derived CDR1 and CDR2 are SNHLY and FYNNEI. J lost 0 bases, V lost 7 bases, and 4 bases had no gene match. The CDR3 region is CASTLAGYSYEQYF. In nucleotides, the CDR3 is TGTGCCAGCACCCTAGCGGGGTACTCCTACGAGCAGTACTTC.

This chain connects TRBV6-1 to TRBJ2-3; D may match TRBD1 or TRBD2 (5 bases each). Looked up from germline, CDR1 is MNHNS and CDR2 is SASEGT. CDR3 size: 15 residues. Trimming removed 0 bases at V and 0 bases at J, with 7 bases between. CDR3 region: CASSEAWGSTDTQYF. CDR3 sequence (DNA): TGTGCCAGCAGTGAAGCTTGGGGGAGCACAGATACGCAGTATTTT.

For this clone: The junction departs from germline at one end; a sequencing error may be responsible. This chain connects TRBV2 to TRBJ2-7; 8 positions match TRBD1. The CDR3 has 14 residues. CDR1 and CDR2 from the germline V gene are SNHLY and FYNNEI. CDR3 protein: CASSDPGGSHEQYF. CDR3 nucleotides: TGTGCCAGCAGTGACCCAGGGGGCTCCCACGAGCAGTACTTC.

The chain joins TRBV27 to TRBJ2-1; TRBD2 is a possible D gene (6 bases). The V gene's germline CDR1 is MNHEY and CDR2 SMNVEV (reference sequence). V lost 5 bases and J lost 10, with 18 bases in between. This CDR3 has 14 residues. CDR3 DNA: TGTGCCAGCAGTCCCTCGACTAGATCAGCCGAGCAGTTCTTC. Translation: CASSPSTRSAEQFF.

This CDR3 is CASSPGTVQPQHF. CDR3 DNA sequence: TGTGCCAGCAGCCCCGGGACGGTCCAGCCCCAGCATTTT. The chain couples TRBV13 to TRBJ1-5, with a tentative D call TRBD1 (5 bases). V lost 5 bases, J lost 7 bases, and 12 bases lay in between. Germline V gene lookup returns CDR1 PRHDT and CDR2 FYEKMQ (reference sequence). This CDR3 is built from 13 residues.

The V and J genes are TRBV7-9 and TRBJ1-5, with D perhaps matching TRBD1 (6 bases). CDR1 SEHNR and CDR2 FQNEAQ come from the germline V gene (reference sequence). The CDR3 consists of 15 residues. The V and J ends lost 5 bases and 2 bases respectively, with 13 bases between them. CDR3 bases: TGTGCCAGCAGCACGGCAGGGGAACGCAATCAGCCCCAGCATTTT. Translation gives CASSTAGERNQPQHF.

The rearrangement joins TRBV6-1 to TRBJ2-1; D perhaps matches TRBD2 (5 bases). The CDR3 is 15 amino acids. V was pared by 6 bases and J by 10 bases, with 22 bases between. Germline-derived CDR1 and CDR2 are MNHNS and SASEGT. The CDR3 DNA reads as TGTGCCAGCAGCCCGCTTACTAGGGCGTATGACGAGCAGTTCTTC. Its translation is CASSPLTRAYDEQFF.

Of note for this clone: At one end, the junction sequence differs from germline, possibly due to a read error. This chain uses TRBV9 with TRBJ2-4, with D uncertain. The CDR3 loop spans 9 amino acids. Germline CDR1 and CDR2: SGDLS and YYNGEE. CDR3 amino acids: CASSFYEDF. CDR3 bases: TGTGCCAGCAGCTTCTACGAGGACTTC.

The chain has TRBV4-3 and TRBJ2-7; D could derive from TRBD1 or TRBD2 (6 bases each). The CDR3 consists of 16 residues. Germline assignment: CDR1 LGHNA and CDR2 YSLEER. Trimming took off 1 base at V and 5 bases at J, with 18 bases between the two ends. The CDR3 DNA is TGCGCCAGCAGCCAAGCCGCCACGGGGGCGCCTAACGAGCAGTACTTC. Translating gives CASSQAATGAPNEQYF.

The gene calls are TRBV28 and TRBJ1-6; maybe TRBD1 (5 bases). The CDR3 extends over 14 amino acids. Trimming left V 7 bases short and J 9 bases short, with 16 bases between. Germline CDR1 and CDR2: MDHEN and SYDVKM. CDR3 region: CASTLMLGGSPLHF. DNA of the CDR3: TGTGCCAGCACTTTGATGCTTGGGGGTTCACCCCTCCACTTT.

The rearrangement uses TRBV15 and TRBJ1-4; D unresolved. CDR1 is LNHNV and CDR2 is YYDKDF in the germline V gene (reference sequence). CDR3 length equals 13 residues. The ends were cut back, 6 bases at V and 5 bases at J, with 10 bases in the middle. CDR3: CATREGPNEKLFF. DNA for the CDR3: TGTGCCACCAGAGAGGGCCCCAATGAAAAACTGTTTTTT.

This sequence joins TRBV2 and TRBJ2-1; tentatively, D is TRBD1 (6 bases). The CDR3 has 16 residues. CDR1 and CDR2 (germline): SNHLY, FYNNEI. The ends were cut back, 5 bases at V and 2 bases at J, with 16 bases in the middle. The CDR3, as DNA: TGTGCCAGCAGTTTCCTCCCAGGGGCCCCCTACAATGAGCAGTTCTTC. Translated, it gives CASSFLPGAPYNEQFF.